Below, one TCR beta chain is given with its context. What it recognizes is unknown. The data belong to a study of identical twins. Findings and limits, study-wide: Out-of-frame TCR alpha sharing in monozygotic twins exceeded recombination model predictions. Abundant beta clonotypes from cord blood had fewer insertions, unlike memory repertoires, which showed none.

A universal primer site was added by template switching, and unique molecular identifiers were carried by the cDNA. TCRdb reprocessed the 5' RACE reads via MiXCR and lists one record per CDR3 protein. The sample lists 500,000 to 650,000 distinct CDR3 sequences, about 20% occurring once. Healthy Caucasians, and only they, were the donors. The CDR3 spans 14 residues. Germline CDR1 is SGHRS and CDR2 is YFSETQ. The ends were cut back, 10 bases at V and 0 bases at J, with 13 bases in the middle. These data also formed part of another study, on yellow fever vaccine responses in identical twins.

The clonotype originates from a woman aged 18-30 years in good health. The sequencing sample was made of CD4+ T cells sorted from blood. V and J are TRBV5-1 and TRBJ2-2; D gene ambiguous. In DNA, the CDR3 is TGCGCCTCCGTCGGCAAATCGAACACCGGGGAGCTGTTTTTT. Amino acids: CASVGKSNTGELFF.